This T cell receptor (beta chain) was recovered during a study of blood T cell repertoires in COVID-19 (dated by TCRdb to the early 2020s). For the study in its entirety: The collaborator samples originated in the United States, Italy and Spain and spanned the acute and convalescent phases of COVID-19. The sample metadata nearly always contained a de-identified subject ID, COVID-19 status, age in years and sex. Samples were obtained from the ongoing ImmuneRACE study (first 160 participants) and from 950 to 1,500 subjects provided by 6 global collaborators. The material from the prospective study consisted of cDNA or gDNA derived from T cells, B-cell-depleted T cells, or PBMCs. The dataset comprised deeply sampled blood TCRbeta repertoires from subjects exposed to, actively infected with, or recovered from COVID-19. Where available, HLA class I and class II types were obtained from metadata supplied by the sample provider rather than from assay-based typing. A freely available public database, intended as a resource for researchers studying the immune response to SARS-CoV-2, is where the repertoires were released.

TCRbeta CDR3 regions were amplified from genomic DNA by means of the immunoSEQ Assay, a bias-controlled multiplex PCR. As for how the authors treated the data: The number of nucleated cells in each sample was estimated by amplification of reference gene primers within the assay. To quantify the absolute abundance of each unique TCRbeta CDR3 rearrangement, sequence reads were collapsed and filtered. Productive Simpson clonality was computed per sample as the square root of Simpson's diversity index over productive rearrangements. TCRdb holds this immuneACCESS table with in-frame rearrangements only. Some clones are missing; in checked studies, unresolved V genes explain under half, and the rest has no known cause. Clone size and V and J calls were adopted from that table, with D and trimming inferred from the DNA. The sample records 250,000 to 350,000 clones, around 85% of which are singletons. 2% to 3% of the sample is held by the ten biggest clonotypes.

The CDR3 spans 15 residues, from the cysteine through the phenylalanine. Only the CDR3 DNA stays, 45 bases, in frame from base 1. Germline trimming amounts to 0 bases on V and 8 bases on J, with 7 as the count of junction bases outside the gene matches. Looking up the germline V gene (reference sequence) yields CDR1 LNHNV and CDR2 YYDKDF. Participants in the prospective study were aged roughly 18 to 100 years, lived in 20 to 30 United States geographic areas, and enrolled through a virtual design. In the prospective study, cohorts were assigned on the basis of participant-reported clinical history obtained from a screening survey and a study questionnaire. For ImmuneRACE Cohort 3, a participant was defined as recovered based on two consecutive negative NP/OP PCR tests, clearance by a healthcare professional, or resolution of symptoms. In the prospective study, whole blood, serum and a nasopharyngeal or oropharyngeal swab were collected from each participant by mobile phlebotomists. Prospective study participants could optionally give additional blood draws and questionnaires over an approximately 2-month period. Blood samples from the prospective study were shipped frozen or at room temperature prior to DNA extraction.

This clone has only a few counts. The target of this receptor is not known. No per-base quality is available; no much larger clone lies one base away. Points the paper makes about the study in general: The amount of clinical and demographic metadata varied by source and participant and was provided uncurated.

The TCR comes from a woman in her forties or fifties who had recovered from COVID-19. The sequence links TRBV15 to TRBJ1-2; 9 middle bases align to TRBD1. The sequenced sample consisted of PBMCs or T cells enriched from blood (not recorded which). The DNA reads as follows: TGTGCCACCAGCAGAGATCGGGGGACAGGGCGAGGCTACACCTTC. It encodes CATSRDRGTGRGYTF.